This paragraph reports one TCR beta chain. V shed 3 bases and J 6 bases; nucleotides not matched to a gene: 8. CDR1 LNHDA and CDR2 SQIVND come from the germline V gene (reference sequence). This CDR3 contains 14 residues. The sample originates from a study of blood T cell repertoires in COVID-19. Looking at the study overall: Donors in the United States, Italy and Spain gave samples during acute or convalescent COVID-19. T cells, B-cell-depleted T cells, or PBMCs supplied cDNA or gDNA.

Per the original methods: The assay estimated nucleated cells by amplifying reference gene primers. Profiled with immunoSEQ multiplex PCR; TCRdb holds only in-frame clones, not every one. That table furnishes V, J and clone size, whereas the DNA furnished D and trimming. The data show about 200,000 clones, roughly nine tenths seen once. This clonotype originated in a woman aged 70-85 years with acute or convalescent COVID-19. The rearrangement uses TRBV19 and TRBJ2-7, with 7 bases fitting TRBD2. The source material was peripheral blood. The CDR3 nucleotides read TGTGCCAGTAGTATTTCAGCGGGGAAGGGCGAGCAGTACTTC. Translating gives CASSISAGKGEQYF.